Listed below are T cell receptor beta chains from one sample, sequenced in a study of human T cells and chemical hapten exposure. In TCRdb, the RACE reads were re-called with MiXCR into one record per CDR3 protein. The sample includes roughly 53,000 distinct CDR3 sequences, roughly 10% of them seen just once. The material sequenced was whole blood, taken in connection with sensitization to the hapten diphenylcyclopropenone (DPC). The origin of the receptors is a woman aged 40-49 years with alopecia areata. Some clones in this sample may be carry-over from other donors' samples. CDR3s include the opening cysteine and the closing phenylalanine or tryptophan. The order of the fields is CDR3 DNA, CDR3 protein, D gene, V gene, clone size, J gene. D genes are given only for firm matches. Clone size, where shown, is once, few, many, or a class for clones that have expanded.

TGTGCCAGTAGTATTTTTGTTTCTGGGGCCAACGTCCTGACTTTC,CASSIFVSGANVLTF,NA,TRBV19,few,TRBJ2-6
TGTGCCAGCCGAGGGACAGGGAAAGGGCCTGAAAAACTGTTTTTT,CASRGTGKGPEKLFF,TRBD1,TRBV7-9,NA,TRBJ1-4
TGTGCCAGCAGCTTAGCAAAGGGTTCATTGAGCACTGAAGCTTTCTTT,CASSLAKGSLSTEAFF,NA,TRBV7-9,NA,TRBJ1-1
TGCGCCAGCAGCTACTTAGGGGGGTTTGAGCAGTTCTTC,CASSYLGGFEQFF,NA,TRBV4-1,few,TRBJ2-1
TGTGCCAGCAGCCAACAAATAAGCTTTCAGTTCTTC,CASSQQISFQFF,NA,TRBV14,many,TRBJ2-1
TGTGCCAGCTCGCCTATCCAGGGCATCGACGAGCAGTACTTC,CASSPIQGIDEQYF,NA,TRBV18,few,TRBJ2-7
TGCGCCAGCAGCCAAGAGCGTCTCACCGGGGAGCTGTTTTTT,CASSQERLTGELFF,NA,TRBV4-3,few,TRBJ2-2
TGCAGCGTATTAAGACAGAAGGGGATGAACACTGAAGCTTTCTTT,CSVLRQKGMNTEAFF,NA,TRBV29-1,NA,TRBJ1-1
TGTGCCAGCAGACGAACAGGGGGAGCCTACGAGCAGTACTTC,CASRRTGGAYEQYF,TRBD1,TRBV6-2/TRBV6-3,NA,TRBJ2-7
TGCGCCACCCCCGAGGAGGCCGGGGAGCTGTTTTTT,CATPEEAGELFF,NA,TRBV5-1,NA,TRBJ2-2
TGTGCCAGCTCACCGGGACAGGGGAACAATCAGCCCCAGCATTTT,CASSPGQGNNQPQHF,TRBD1,TRBV18,many,TRBJ1-5
TGTGCCAGCAGTTACTCTGGGGATCAGCCCCAGCATTTT,CASSYSGDQPQHF,NA,TRBV6-6,many,TRBJ1-5
TGTGCCAGCAGCTTAGGTCCAGGGTTGGCAGATACGCAGTATTTT,CASSLGPGLADTQYF,NA,TRBV7-2,once,TRBJ2-3
TGCAGTGCTCAGCGGGGTAGCACCGGGGAGCTGTTTTTT,CSAQRGSTGELFF,TRBD2,TRBV20-1,few,TRBJ2-2
TGTGCCAGCAGCTTAGGCGAGGGGACCTATGGCTACACCTTC,CASSLGEGTYGYTF,NA,TRBV7-6,many,TRBJ1-2
TGTGCCAGCAGCCAAGAGTTTCAGACAGGGAGGAAGGATGGCTACACCTTC,CASSQEFQTGRKDGYTF,TRBD1,TRBV4-2,few,TRBJ1-2
TGTGCCAGCAGCAATGACAGGGGAAAAAACATTCAGTACTTC,CASSNDRGKNIQYF,TRBD1,TRBV7-2,NA,TRBJ2-4
TGTGCCAGCAGTGAAAGTGCGGAGGGAGACAATGAGCAGTTCTTC,CASSESAEGDNEQFF,NA,TRBV25-1,many,TRBJ2-1
TGTGCCAGCAGTTTCTGGTCGGATAGCAATCAGCCCCAGCATTTT,CASSFWSDSNQPQHF,NA,TRBV12-3/TRBV12-4,few,TRBJ1-5
TGCAGTGCTAGAGATTTCAGGGGGGAGCAGTTCTTC,CSARDFRGEQFF,TRBD1,TRBV20-1,many,TRBJ2-1
TGTGCCAGCAGGATTAGAAGCGGGGCCGATGAGCAGTTCTTC,CASRIRSGADEQFF,TRBD2,TRBV3-1,NA,TRBJ2-1
TGTGCCACCAGTGATTTCCCTAGCGGGCAGTTCTTC,CATSDFPSGQFF,TRBD2,TRBV24-1,few,TRBJ2-1
TGCGCCAGCCAAGAGCCCGGGGGCACTGAAGCTTTCTTT,CASQEPGGTEAFF,NA,TRBV10-2,NA,TRBJ1-1
TGTGCCAGCAGCGGCTTCAACACAGATACGCAGTATTTT,CASSGFNTDTQYF,NA,TRBV7-2,many,TRBJ2-3
TGCGCCAGCAGCCAACGTGGATCGGGGCAGCCCCAGCATTTT,CASSQRGSGQPQHF,NA,TRBV4-1,many,TRBJ1-5
TGTGCCAGCAGCCAGAAGGCGGGGGGGCGTGAGCAGTTCTTC,CASSQKAGGREQFF,TRBD2,TRBV3-1,few,TRBJ2-1
TGTGCCAGCAGCTCCGCCGAAGAGACCCAGTACTTC,CASSSAEETQYF,NA,TRBV7-3,many,TRBJ2-5
TGTGCCAGCAGTGAAAGGGGACAGGGGGAGACCGGGGAGCTGTTTTTT,CASSERGQGETGELFF,TRBD1,TRBV2,many,TRBJ2-2
TGCGCCAGCAGTGAGCCCGGGACAGGGGTACAGCCCCAGCATTTT,CASSEPGTGVQPQHF,TRBD1,TRBV10-1,NA,TRBJ1-5
TGTGCTAGTGGTTCCGGGACAGGCCTCTACGAGCAGTACTTC,CASGSGTGLYEQYF,TRBD1,TRBV12-5,NA,TRBJ2-7
TGTGCCAGCAGCAAGACAGGGGCGAACACCGGGGAGCTGTTTTTT,CASSKTGANTGELFF,TRBD1,TRBV7-3,few,TRBJ2-2
TGTGCCAGCAGCTTAGAGGTCAGGCGAGACTCTGGAAACACCATATATTTT,CASSLEVRRDSGNTIYF,NA,TRBV11-2,NA,TRBJ1-3
TGCAGTGCTAGAGGGCCGGGACTAGCGGGGCCCCAAGAGACCCAGTACTTC,CSARGPGLAGPQETQYF,TRBD2,TRBV20-1,few,TRBJ2-5
TGTGCCAGCAGTTGGCCGGGGAGAAGGGCTGAAGCTTTCTTT,CASSWPGRRAEAFF,NA,TRBV12-3/TRBV12-4,NA,TRBJ1-1
TGTGCCAGCAGGGGGAGTAACACCGGGGAGCTGTTTTTT,CASRGSNTGELFF,NA,TRBV2,NA,TRBJ2-2
TGTGCCAGCATCTCAAGGACTAGCGGCATTTCCTACGAGCAGTACTTC,CASISRTSGISYEQYF,TRBD2,TRBV6-2/TRBV6-3,few,TRBJ2-7
TGTGCCAGCTCACATCTCAGGGATCCTGGAAACACCATATATTTT,CASSHLRDPGNTIYF,NA,TRBV13,many,TRBJ1-3
TGTGCCAGCAGCTCACCAGGGTCTGGAAACACCATATATTTT,CASSSPGSGNTIYF,NA,TRBV7-2,NA,TRBJ1-3
TGTGCCAGCAGCCAGACCTCCACGCGAGGGATCTATGGCTACACCTTC,CASSQTSTRGIYGYTF,NA,TRBV7-2,many,TRBJ1-2
TGCAGCGTAATGACAGGGGACACAGATACGCAGTATTTT,CSVMTGDTDTQYF,TRBD1,TRBV29-1,NA,TRBJ2-3
TGTGCCAGCAGCCCTTCACCCCGGGACAGGGCTGTGAATACGCAGTATTTT,CASSPSPRDRAVNTQYF,TRBD1,TRBV4-2,many,TRBJ2-3
TGCGCCAGCAGCCAAGGGACAGGGGCCCACAATGAGCAGTTCTTC,CASSQGTGAHNEQFF,TRBD1,TRBV4-1,few,TRBJ2-1
TGTGCCAGCAGTGATGGCGGCGCTGGGGCCAACGTCCTGACTTTC,CASSDGGAGANVLTF,NA,TRBV6-4,NA,TRBJ2-6
TGCAGCGTTGACCATCCAGGGGGCTCTGGAAACACCATATATTTT,CSVDHPGGSGNTIYF,TRBD1,TRBV29-1,few,TRBJ1-3